This T cell receptor beta chain was documented in a study of immune cell composition in non-small cell lung cancer. General observations from the study: Top 10 clone scores and clonality were higher in squamous than adenocarcinoma. Tumour TCR-beta clonality was not significantly tied to smoking pack-years. Dominant in vivo tumour-associated clones were not shown to share tumour-reactive sequences.

Here immunoSEQ multiplex PCR was the method, and the copy in TCRdb shows in-frame clones only, minus some. Of 5,500 to 6,000 clones in the sample, over 75% were seen once. Details on this clone: Its antigen remains unknown.

This TCR was sampled from a human donor with non-small cell lung cancer. Sample: lung tumor tissue.

The CDR3 DNA reads as TGTGCCAGCTCACCGCGGGGTAGCGGGGGCCAAATGCAAGAGACCCAGTACTTC. The encoded protein is CASSPRGSGGQMQETQYF. The rearrangement links TRBV18 to TRBJ2-5; 9 bases map to TRBD2. Germline V gives CDR1 KGHSH, CDR2 LQKENI. V shed 3 bases and J 2 bases; nucleotides not matched to a gene: 13. The CDR3 has 18 amino acids.